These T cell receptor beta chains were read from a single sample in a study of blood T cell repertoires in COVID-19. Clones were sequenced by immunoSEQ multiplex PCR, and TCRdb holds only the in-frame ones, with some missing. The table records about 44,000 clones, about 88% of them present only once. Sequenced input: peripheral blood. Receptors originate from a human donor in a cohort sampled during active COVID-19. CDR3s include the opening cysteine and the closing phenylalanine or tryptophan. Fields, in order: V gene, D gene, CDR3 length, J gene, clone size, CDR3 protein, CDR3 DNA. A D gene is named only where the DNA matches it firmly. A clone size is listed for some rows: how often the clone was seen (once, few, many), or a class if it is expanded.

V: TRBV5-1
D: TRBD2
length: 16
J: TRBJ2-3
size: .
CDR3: CASSFPSGGLGDTQYF
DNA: TGCGCCAGCAGCTTTCCGAGCGGGGGTCTTGGGGATACGCAGTATTTT

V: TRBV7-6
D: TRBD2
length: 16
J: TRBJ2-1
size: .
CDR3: CASSLGAGGRDNEQFF
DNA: TGTGCCAGCAGCTTAGGAGCGGGGGGGAGAGACAATGAGCAGTTCTTC

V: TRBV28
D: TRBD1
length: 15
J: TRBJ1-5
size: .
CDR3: CASSLGTGVFQPQHF
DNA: TGTGCCAGCAGTTTGGGGACAGGAGTTTTTCAGCCCCAGCATTTT

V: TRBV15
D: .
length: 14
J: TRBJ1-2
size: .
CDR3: CATSGVARYYGYTF
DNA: TGTGCCACCAGCGGGGTAGCGCGCTACTATGGCTACACCTTC

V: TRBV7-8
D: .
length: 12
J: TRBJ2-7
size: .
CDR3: CASSQTRGEQYF
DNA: TGTGCCAGCAGCCAGACCAGGGGCGAGCAGTACTTC

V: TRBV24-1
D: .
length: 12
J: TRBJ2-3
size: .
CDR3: CATSAGTDTQYF
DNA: TGTGCCACCAGTGCGGGGACAGATACGCAGTATTTT

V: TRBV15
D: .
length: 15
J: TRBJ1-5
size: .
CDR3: CATSRDRGSGQPQHF
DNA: TGTGCCACCAGCAGAGACAGGGGATCGGGTCAGCCCCAGCATTTT

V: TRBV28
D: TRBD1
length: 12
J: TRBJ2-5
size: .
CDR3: CATRRGQETQYF
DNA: TGTGCCACCCGCAGGGGGCAAGAGACCCAGTACTTC

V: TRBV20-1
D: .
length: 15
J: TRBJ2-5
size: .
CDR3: CSASVAGALQETQYF
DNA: TGCAGTGCTAGTGTCGCGGGGGCCCTCCAAGAGACCCAGTACTTC

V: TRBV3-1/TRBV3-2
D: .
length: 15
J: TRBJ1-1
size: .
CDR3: CASSQERLLGTEAFF
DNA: TGTGCCAGCAGCCAAGAGCGGTTGTTGGGCACTGAAGCTTTCTTT

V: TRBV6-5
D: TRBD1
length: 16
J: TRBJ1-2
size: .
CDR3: CASSYSRTGLNYGYTF
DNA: TGTGCCAGCAGTTACTCCCGGACAGGCCTTAACTATGGCTACACCTTC

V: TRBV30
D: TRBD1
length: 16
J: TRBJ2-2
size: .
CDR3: CAWTNKGQGSTGELFF
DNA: TGTGCCTGGACCAACAAGGGACAGGGATCCACCGGGGAGCTGTTTTTT

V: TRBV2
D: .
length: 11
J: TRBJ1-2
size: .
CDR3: CASSSRWGYTF
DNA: TGTGCCAGCAGTTCTAGATGGGGCTACACCTTC

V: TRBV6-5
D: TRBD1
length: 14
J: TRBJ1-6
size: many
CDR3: CASRRDSDNSPLHF
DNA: TGTGCCAGCAGGAGGGACAGCGATAATTCACCCCTCCACTTT

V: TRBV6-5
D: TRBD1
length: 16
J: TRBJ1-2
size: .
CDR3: CASSYRLGGGNYGYTF
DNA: TGTGCCAGCAGTTACCGATTAGGGGGCGGGAACTATGGCTACACCTTC

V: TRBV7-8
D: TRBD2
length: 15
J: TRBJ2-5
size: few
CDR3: CASSNPGLAQETQYF
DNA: TGTGCCAGCAGCAACCCGGGACTAGCGCAAGAGACCCAGTACTTC

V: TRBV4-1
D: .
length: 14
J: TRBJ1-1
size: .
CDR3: CASSQDPGYTEAFF
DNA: TGCGCCAGCAGCCAAGATCCAGGGTACACTGAAGCTTTCTTT

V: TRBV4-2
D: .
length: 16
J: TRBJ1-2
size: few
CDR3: CASSQDTRAGGIGYTF
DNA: TGTGCCAGCAGCCAAGATACTAGGGCAGGAGGAATAGGCTACACCTTC

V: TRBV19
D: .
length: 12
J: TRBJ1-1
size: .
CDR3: CASLQGNTEAFF
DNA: TGTGCCAGTCTACAGGGGAACACTGAAGCTTTCTTT

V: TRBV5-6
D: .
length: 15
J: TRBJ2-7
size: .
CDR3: CASSLVSSGWGEQYF
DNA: TGTGCCAGCAGCTTGGTTTCGTCAGGGTGGGGCGAGCAGTACTTC

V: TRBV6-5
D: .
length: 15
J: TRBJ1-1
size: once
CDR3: CASSYRRGGWTEAFF
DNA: TGTGCCAGCAGTTACAGACGGGGAGGTTGGACTGAAGCTTTCTTT

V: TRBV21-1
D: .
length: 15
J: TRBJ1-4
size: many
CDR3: CASSKARRVSEKLFF
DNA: TGTGCCAGCAGCAAAGCGCGGCGAGTGAGTGAAAAACTGTTTTTT

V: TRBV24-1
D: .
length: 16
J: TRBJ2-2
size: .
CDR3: CATSDWGRAYTGELFF
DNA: TGTGCCACCAGTGATTGGGGCAGGGCTTACACCGGGGAGCTGTTTTTT

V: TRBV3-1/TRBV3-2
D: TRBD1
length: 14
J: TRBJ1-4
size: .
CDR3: CASSHQGQDEKLFF
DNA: TGTGCCAGCAGCCATCAGGGACAGGATGAAAAACTGTTTTTT

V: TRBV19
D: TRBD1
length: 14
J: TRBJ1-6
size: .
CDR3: CASSRQGKESPLHF
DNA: TGTGCCAGTAGCAGACAGGGGAAAGAGTCACCCCTCCACTTT

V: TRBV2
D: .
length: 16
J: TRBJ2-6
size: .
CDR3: CASSEFRGSGANVLTF
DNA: TGTGCCAGCAGTGAATTTCGAGGGTCTGGGGCCAACGTCCTGACTTTC

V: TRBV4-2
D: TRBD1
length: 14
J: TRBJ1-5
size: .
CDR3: CASSLGQGDQPQHF
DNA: TGTGCCAGCAGCCTTGGACAGGGCGATCAGCCCCAGCATTTT

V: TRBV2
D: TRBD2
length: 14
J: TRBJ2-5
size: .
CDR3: CASRAGTTQETQYF
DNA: TGTGCCAGCAGGGCCGGGACTACCCAAGAGACCCAGTACTTC

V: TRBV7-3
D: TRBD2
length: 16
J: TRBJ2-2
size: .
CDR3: CASSPTGLANTGELFF
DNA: TGTGCCAGCAGCCCCACCGGACTAGCGAACACCGGGGAGCTGTTTTTT

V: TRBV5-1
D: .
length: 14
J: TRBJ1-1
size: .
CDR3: CASSSLDRNTEAFF
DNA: TGCGCCAGCAGCTCCCTAGACAGGAACACTGAAGCTTTCTTT

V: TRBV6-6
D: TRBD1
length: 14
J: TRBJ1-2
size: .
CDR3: CASSTGQGPYGYTF
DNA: TGTGCCAGCAGTACCGGACAGGGCCCCTATGGCTACACCTTC

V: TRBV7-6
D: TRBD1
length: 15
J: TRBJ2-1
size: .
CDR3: CASSLGDRDYNEQFF
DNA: TGTGCCAGCAGCTTAGGAGACAGGGACTACAATGAGCAGTTCTTC

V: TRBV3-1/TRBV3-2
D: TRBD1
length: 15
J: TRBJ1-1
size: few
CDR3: CASSQLRQGLTEAFF
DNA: TGTGCCAGCAGCCAACTAAGACAGGGCTTAACTGAAGCTTTCTTT

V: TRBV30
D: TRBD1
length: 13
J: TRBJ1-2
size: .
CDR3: CAWSGTANYGYTF
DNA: TGTGCCTGGAGCGGGACAGCTAACTATGGCTACACCTTC

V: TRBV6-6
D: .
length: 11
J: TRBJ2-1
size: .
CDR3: CASRARNEQFF
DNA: TGTGCCAGCAGGGCGAGGAATGAGCAGTTCTTC

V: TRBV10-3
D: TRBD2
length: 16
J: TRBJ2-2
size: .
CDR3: CAISERTSGGVGELFF
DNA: TGTGCCATCAGTGAAAGAACTAGCGGGGGCGTCGGGGAGCTGTTTTTT

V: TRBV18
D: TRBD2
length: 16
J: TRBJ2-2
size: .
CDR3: CASSPPGSGPTGELFF
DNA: TGTGCCAGCTCACCACCGGGTAGCGGGCCCACCGGGGAGCTGTTTTTT

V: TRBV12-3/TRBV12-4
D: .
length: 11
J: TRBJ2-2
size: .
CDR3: CASSYTGELFF
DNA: TGTGCCAGCAGCTACACCGGGGAGCTGTTTTTT

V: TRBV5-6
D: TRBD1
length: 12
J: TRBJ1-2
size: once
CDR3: CASSPGQGGYTF
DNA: TGTGCCAGCAGTCCGGGACAGGGTGGCTACACCTTC

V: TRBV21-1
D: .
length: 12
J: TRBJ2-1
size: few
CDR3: CASSKIRYEQFF
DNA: TGTGCCAGCAGCAAAATACGGTATGAGCAGTTCTTC

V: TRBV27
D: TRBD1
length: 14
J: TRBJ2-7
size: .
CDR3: CASSLRGRLDEQYF
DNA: TGTGCCAGCAGTTTAAGGGGGCGCCTTGACGAGCAGTACTTC

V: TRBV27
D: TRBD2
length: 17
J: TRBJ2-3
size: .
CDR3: CASRGGGTSPRADTQYF
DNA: TGTGCCAGCAGGGGGGGTGGGACTAGCCCACGCGCAGATACGCAGTATTTT

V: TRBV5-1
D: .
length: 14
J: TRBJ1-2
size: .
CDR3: CASSLGREGYGYTF
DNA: TGCGCCAGCAGCTTAGGCAGGGAGGGCTATGGCTACACCTTC